The next 9 T cell receptor beta chains were all read from a single sample in a study of T cells in women clearing cervical HPV infection. Sequenced by immunoSEQ multiplex PCR; TCRdb stores in-frame clones only, minus some. Here the sample table reports tens of thousands of clones. Source material: blood buffy coat. These receptor sequences come from a woman between 18 and 69 years old with a cervical HPV16 infection that either progressed to CIN3+ or cleared (not recorded which).

As concerns this clone: The missing CDR3 end, 3 residues past where the read stops, is filled in from the germline J gene. The chain joins TRBV12-3 or TRBV12-4 to TRBJ2-7, with 7 bases that match TRBD2. Trimming at V came to 3 bases and at J to 0 bases, leaving 5 bases not matched to a gene. The CDR3 has 15 residues. The covered CDR3 bases are TGTGCCAGCAGTTTTGGACGGGGGGACTCCTACGAG. This translates into CASSFGRGDSYE. From start to end, the CDR3 is CASSFGRGDSYEQYF.

Concerning this clone: The read comes to an end 3 residues before the CDR3 does, leaving the germline J gene to fill in the end. This chain links TRBV24-1 with TRBJ2-1, with D possibly being TRBD1 (6 bases). This CDR3 comprises 15 residues. CDR1 is KGHDR, CDR2 SFDVKD, per germline. The germline V and J ends were trimmed by 4 bases and 7 bases, with 16 bases remaining between them. CDR3 bases read: TGTGCCACCAGTGAAGGTCTCGCAGGGGCGAATGAG. This sequence encodes CATSEGLAGANE. The full CDR3 protein is CATSEGLAGANEQFF.

In the case of this clone: The sequence runs out 3 residues before the end of the CDR3; the remainder is reconstructed from the germline J gene. The V and J genes are TRBV20-1 and TRBJ1-1; TRBD1 matches at 8 bases. Germline loops: CDR1 DFQATT, CDR2 SNEGSKA (reference sequence). V trimming: 3 bases; J trimming: 4 bases; junction bases outside the gene matches: 16. The CDR3 runs 17 residues. The covered CDR3 bases are TGCAGTGCTAGGTCGGCGGCAGGGGGCGATGAGGGCACTGAA. It yields the protein CSARSAAGGDEGTE. The full CDR3 protein is CSARSAAGGDEGTEAFF.

The covered CDR3 bases are TGCAGCGTTGAAGAAGGGGGCGCGTCTGGC. Encoded protein: CSVEEGGASG. The complete CDR3 reads CSVEEGGASGYTF. The chain employs TRBV29-1 and TRBJ1-2; 7 nucleotides align to TRBD1. The read is 3 residues too short to cover the CDR3 end, so that end is filled in from the germline J gene. Trimming at V came to 0 bases and at J to 7 bases, leaving 5 bases not matched to a gene. This CDR3 has 13 residues. The germline gives CDR1 SQVTM, CDR2 ANQGSEA. Combining the CDR3 with reference TRBV29-1 and TRBJ1-2 gives the whole variable domain SAVISQKPSRDICQRGTSLTIQCQVDSQVTMMFWYRQQPGQSLTLIATANQGSEATYESGFVIDKFPISRPNLTFSTLTVSNMSPEDSSIYLCSVEEGGASGYTFGSGTRLTVV.

About this clone itself: The read halts 3 residues ahead of the CDR3 end, with the missing end drawn from the germline J gene. This chain connects TRBV5-5 to TRBJ2-2; D is uncertain. Germline V gene lookup returns CDR1 SGHKS and CDR2 YYEKEE (reference sequence). Trimming removed 3 bases at V and 9 bases at J, with 12 bases between. The length of the CDR3 is 13 residues. CDR3 amino acids: CASSYLGSRELFF. The sequenced part of the CDR3 DNA is TGTGCCAGCAGCTACCTAGGCTCGAGGGAG.

Concerning this clone itself: The read comes to an end 3 residues before the CDR3 does, leaving the germline J gene to fill in the end. J is TRBJ1-3 and V is TRBV7-2, with 8 nucleotides matching TRBD1. V lost 7 bases and J lost 4; bases outside the gene matches: 3. In germline, CDR1 is SGHTA, CDR2 FQGNSA. This CDR3 comprises 13 residues. Partial CDR3 DNA: TGTGCCAGCACCTCAGGGGGCGGAAACACC. Its translation: CASTSGGGNT. The full CDR3 reads CASTSGGGNTIYF.

Worth noting for this clone: The DNA ends 3 residues before the CDR3 does, and the rest of the CDR3 is filled in from the germline J gene. This chain links TRBV27 with TRBJ2-1, with 7 bases that match TRBD2. This CDR3 has 16 amino acids. With V trimmed by 2 bases and J by 2 bases, 6 bases remained unmatched. Germline CDR1 reads MNHEY; CDR2 reads SMNVEV (reference sequence). The CDR3 protein is CASSLAGGGTYNEQFF. The CDR3 DNA, read in part, is TGTGCCAGCAGTTTAGCTGGCGGGGGAACCTACAATGAG.

Of note for this clone: The sequence runs out 3 residues before the end of the CDR3; the remainder is reconstructed from the germline J gene. This chain connects TRBV20-1 to TRBJ2-7; D unclear. V lost 0 bases, J lost 6 bases, and 15 bases lay in between. The length of the CDR3 is 14 residues. The germline V gene encodes CDR1 DFQATT and CDR2 SNEGSKA (reference sequence). This CDR3 is CSARDSEGFREQYF. Incomplete CDR3 DNA: TGCAGTGCTAGAGATTCGGAAGGGTTCCGCGAG.

A remark on this clone: The read gets to within 3 residues of the CDR3 end, and the germline J gene fills in the rest. The J gene is TRBJ2-3, the V gene TRBV5-1; 7 nucleotides align to TRBD2. This CDR3 contains 14 residues. V trimming: 4 bases; J trimming: 5 bases; junction bases outside the gene matches: 7. The germline gives CDR1 SGHRS, CDR2 YFSETQ. CDR3 bases read: TGCGCCAGCAGCCACGGACTAGTTTTAGATACG. This codes for CASSHGLVLDT. The whole CDR3 region reads CASSHGLVLDTQYF.